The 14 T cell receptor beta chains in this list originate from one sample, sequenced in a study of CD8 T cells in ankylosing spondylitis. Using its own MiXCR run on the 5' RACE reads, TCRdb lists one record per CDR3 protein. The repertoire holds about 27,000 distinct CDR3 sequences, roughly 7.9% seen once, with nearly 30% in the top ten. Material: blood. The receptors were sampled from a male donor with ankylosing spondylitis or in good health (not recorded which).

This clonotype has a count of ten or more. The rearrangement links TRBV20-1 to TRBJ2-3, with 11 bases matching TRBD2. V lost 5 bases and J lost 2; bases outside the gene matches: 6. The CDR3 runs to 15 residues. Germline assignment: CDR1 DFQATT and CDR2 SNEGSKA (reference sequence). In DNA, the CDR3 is TGCAGTGCTCCCTTAGCGGGGGGGCCCACAGATACGCAGTATTTT. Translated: CSAPLAGGPTDTQYF.

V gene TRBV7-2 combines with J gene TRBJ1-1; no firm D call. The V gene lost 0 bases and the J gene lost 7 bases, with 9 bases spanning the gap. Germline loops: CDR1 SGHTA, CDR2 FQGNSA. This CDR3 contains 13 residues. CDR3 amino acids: CASSLATAGEAFF. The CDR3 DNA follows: TGTGCCAGCAGCTTAGCCACAGCGGGTGAAGCTTTCTTT.

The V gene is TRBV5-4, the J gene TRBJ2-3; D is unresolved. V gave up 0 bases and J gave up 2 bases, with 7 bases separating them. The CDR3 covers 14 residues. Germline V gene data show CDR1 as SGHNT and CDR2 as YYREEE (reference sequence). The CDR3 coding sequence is TGTGCCAGCAGCTTGGTTCATCTCACAGATACGCAGTATTTT. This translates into CASSLVHLTDTQYF.

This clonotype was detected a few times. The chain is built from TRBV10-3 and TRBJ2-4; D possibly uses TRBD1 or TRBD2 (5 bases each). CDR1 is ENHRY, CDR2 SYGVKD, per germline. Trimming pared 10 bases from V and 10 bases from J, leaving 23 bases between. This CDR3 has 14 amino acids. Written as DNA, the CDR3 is TGTGCCACCCACGAACCAGGGCCCCGGGGAATTCAGTACTTC. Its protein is CATHEPGPRGIQYF.

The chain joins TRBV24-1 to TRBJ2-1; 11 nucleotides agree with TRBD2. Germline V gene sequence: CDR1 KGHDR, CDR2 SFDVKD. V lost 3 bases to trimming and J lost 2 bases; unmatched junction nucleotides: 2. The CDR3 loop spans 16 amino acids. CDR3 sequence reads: CATSDMTSGTYNEQFF. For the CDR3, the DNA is TGTGCCACCAGTGATATGACTAGCGGGACCTACAATGAGCAGTTCTTC.

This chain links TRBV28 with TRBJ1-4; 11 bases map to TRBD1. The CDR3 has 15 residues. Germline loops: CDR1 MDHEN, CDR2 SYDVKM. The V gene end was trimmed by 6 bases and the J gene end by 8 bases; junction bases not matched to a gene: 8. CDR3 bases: TGTGCCAGCAGCTCCGCCGGGACAGGGGGGGAAAAACTGTTTTTT. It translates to CASSSAGTGGEKLFF.

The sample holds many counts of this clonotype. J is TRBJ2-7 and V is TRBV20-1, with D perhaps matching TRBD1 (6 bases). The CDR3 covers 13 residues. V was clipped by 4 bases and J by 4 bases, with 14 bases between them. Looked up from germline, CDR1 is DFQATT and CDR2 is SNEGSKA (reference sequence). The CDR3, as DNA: TGCAGTGCTACAGAACAGGGCGGGTACGAGCAGTACGTC. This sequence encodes CSATEQGGYEQYV.

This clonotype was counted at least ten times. The CDR3: CASSKALVRGNIQYF. The CDR3 nucleotides read TGTGCCAGCAGCAAAGCGCTGGTCAGAGGAAACATTCAGTACTTC. The rearrangement links TRBV21-1 to TRBJ2-4. TRBV21-1 is a pseudogene segment. CDR3 size: 15 residues.

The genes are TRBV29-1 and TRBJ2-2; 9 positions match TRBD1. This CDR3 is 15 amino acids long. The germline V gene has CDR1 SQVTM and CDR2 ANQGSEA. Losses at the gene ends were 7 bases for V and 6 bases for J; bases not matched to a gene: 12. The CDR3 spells CSATTGTGLPGELFF. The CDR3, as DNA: TGCAGCGCAACAACCGGGACAGGGCTACCCGGGGAGCTGTTTTTT.

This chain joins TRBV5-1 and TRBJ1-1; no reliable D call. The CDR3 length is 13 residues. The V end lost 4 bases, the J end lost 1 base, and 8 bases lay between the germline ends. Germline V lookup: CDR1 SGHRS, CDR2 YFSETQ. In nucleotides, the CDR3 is TGCGCCAGCAGCCAGAATCCGAACACTGAAGCTTTCTTT. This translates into CASSQNPNTEAFF.

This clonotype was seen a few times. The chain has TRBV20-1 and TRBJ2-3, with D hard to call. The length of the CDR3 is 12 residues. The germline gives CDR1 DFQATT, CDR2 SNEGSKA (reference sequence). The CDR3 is CRAGPRTDTQYF. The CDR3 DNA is TGCAGGGCCGGGCCCCGCACAGATACGCAGTATTTT.

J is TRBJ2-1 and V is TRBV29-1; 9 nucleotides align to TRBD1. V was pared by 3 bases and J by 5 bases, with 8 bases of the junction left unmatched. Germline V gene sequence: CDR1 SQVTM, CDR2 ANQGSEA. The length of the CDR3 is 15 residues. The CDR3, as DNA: TGCAGCGTTGAGAGGACAGGGGCGATGGACAATGAGCAGTTCTTC. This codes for CSVERTGAMDNEQFF.

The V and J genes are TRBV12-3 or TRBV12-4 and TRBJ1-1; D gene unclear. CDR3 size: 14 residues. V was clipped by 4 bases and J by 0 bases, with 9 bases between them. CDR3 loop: CASSSDRMNTEAFF. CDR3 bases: TGTGCCAGCAGTTCCGACCGAATGAACACTGAAGCTTTCTTT.

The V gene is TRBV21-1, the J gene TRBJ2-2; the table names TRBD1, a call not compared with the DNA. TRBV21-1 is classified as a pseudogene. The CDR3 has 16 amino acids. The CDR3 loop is CASSTRDRPNTGELFF. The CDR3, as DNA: TGTGCCAGCAGCACCCGGGACAGACCGAACACCGGGGAGCTGTTTTTT.